Shown below are 3 T cell receptor beta chains from a single sample sequenced in a study of early T cells in non-severe SARS-CoV-2 infection. Each CDR3 protein is one row after TCRdb ran MiXCR on the 5' RACE reads. The table has 25,000 to 30,000 distinct CDR3 sequences, about 6.1% seen once. The specimen sequenced was whole blood. All receptors come from an adult who was a healthcare worker with PCR-confirmed SARS-CoV-2 infection or an uninfected control (not recorded which).

This clonotype occurred many times. V and J are TRBV20-1 and TRBJ2-7; no clear D gene. V was cut by 3 bases and J by 2 bases, with 8 bases left in between. The CDR3 is 12 amino acids. Germline lookup yields CDR1 DFQATT and CDR2 SNEGSKA (reference sequence). The CDR3 sequence: CSASPATYEQYF. The CDR3 bases are TGCAGTGCTAGCCCGGCGACCTACGAGCAGTACTTC.

This clonotype was seen more than once but under ten times. The genes are TRBV28 and TRBJ2-4; 9 bases agree with TRBD2. The germline CDR1 and CDR2 sequences are MDHEN and SYDVKM. The length of the CDR3 is 20 residues. With V trimmed by 5 bases and J by 2 bases, 19 bases remained unmatched. In nucleotides, the CDR3 is TGTGCCAGCAGTCGGTCAATAGCGGGGGATTTTTTTTTCCCCAAAAACATTCAGTACTTC. Protein product: CASSRSIAGDFFFPKNIQYF.

There are many counts of this clonotype. The chain has TRBV6-2 or TRBV6-3 and TRBJ2-5; D remains unclear. This CDR3 has 11 residues. The V end lost 2 bases, the J end lost 8 bases, and 6 bases lay between the germline ends. The V gene's germline CDR1 is MNHEY and CDR2 SVGEGT. DNA for the CDR3: TGTGCCAGCAGTTACGGATCAACCCAGTACTTC. Its translation is CASSYGSTQYF.